This TCR beta chain was obtained from a study of T-cell reconstitution after alpha-beta-depleted transplantation in children. Study-level results: At around two months after transplant, the alpha-beta T cells were reportedly derived from several hundred expanded clones that came from non-depleted graft cells. Among T cells one year after transplant, newly produced cells accounted for most counts and diversity.

V lost 4 bases to trimming and J lost 6 bases; unmatched junction nucleotides: 14. CDR3 length: 16 amino acids. From germline, CDR1 is MGHRA and CDR2 YSYEKL. About this clonotype itself: Its antigen remains unknown.

It was with unique molecular identifiers that the TCRbeta library was prepared. Each CDR3 protein gets one entry after TCRdb re-called the PCR reads with MiXCR. The data show approximately 1,000,000 distinct CDR3 sequences, roughly 29% seen once. The sequences come from PBMCs, mostly from graft donor cells, collected 360 days after TCRalphabeta/CD19-depleted stem cell transplant. This chain connects TRBV4-1 to TRBJ1-2; 7 positions match TRBD1. The sequence was collected from a boy less than two years old who had a stem cell transplant for SCID, so the T cells may come from the graft donor. The CDR3 is CASSPSTPGQLNGYTF. The CDR3 DNA follows: TGCGCCAGCAGCCCGTCCACCCCGGGACAGTTGAATGGCTACACCTTC.